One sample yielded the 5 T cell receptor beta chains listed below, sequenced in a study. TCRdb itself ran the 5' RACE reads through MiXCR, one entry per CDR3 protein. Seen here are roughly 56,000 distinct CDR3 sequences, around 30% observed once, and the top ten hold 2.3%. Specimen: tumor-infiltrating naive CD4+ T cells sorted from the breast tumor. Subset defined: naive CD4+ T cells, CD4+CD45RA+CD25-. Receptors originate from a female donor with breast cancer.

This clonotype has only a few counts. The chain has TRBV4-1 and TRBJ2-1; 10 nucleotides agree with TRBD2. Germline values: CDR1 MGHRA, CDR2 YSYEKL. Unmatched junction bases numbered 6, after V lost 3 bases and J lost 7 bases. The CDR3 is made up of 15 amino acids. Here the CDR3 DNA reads TGCGCCAGCAGCCACCTAGCGGGAGTTAATAATGAGCAGTTCTTC. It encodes CASSHLAGVNNEQFF.

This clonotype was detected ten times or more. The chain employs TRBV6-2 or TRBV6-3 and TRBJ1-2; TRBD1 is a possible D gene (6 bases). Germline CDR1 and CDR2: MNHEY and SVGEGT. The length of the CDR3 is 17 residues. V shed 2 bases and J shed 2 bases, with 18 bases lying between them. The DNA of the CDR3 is TGTGCCAGCAGTTACGCACCCGGACAGAATTGGAACTATGGCTACACCTTC. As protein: CASSYAPGQNWNYGYTF.

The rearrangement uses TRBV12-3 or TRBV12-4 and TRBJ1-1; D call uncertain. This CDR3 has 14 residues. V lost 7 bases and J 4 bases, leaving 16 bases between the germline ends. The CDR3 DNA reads TGTGCCAGCACCCCACGGGGTCTCTTCACTGAAGCTTTCTTT. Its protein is CASTPRGLFTEAFF.

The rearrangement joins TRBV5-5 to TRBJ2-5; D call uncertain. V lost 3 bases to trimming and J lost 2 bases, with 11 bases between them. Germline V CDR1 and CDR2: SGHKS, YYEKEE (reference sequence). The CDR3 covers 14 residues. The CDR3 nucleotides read TGTGCCAGCAGCTCTTTAGCATCACAAGAGACCCAGTACTTC. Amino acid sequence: CASSSLASQETQYF.

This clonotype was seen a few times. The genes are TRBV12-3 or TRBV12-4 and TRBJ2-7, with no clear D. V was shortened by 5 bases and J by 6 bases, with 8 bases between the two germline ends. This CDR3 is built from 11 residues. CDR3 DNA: TGTGCCAGCAGTCGTATCCTCGAGCAGTACTTC. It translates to CASSRILEQYF.